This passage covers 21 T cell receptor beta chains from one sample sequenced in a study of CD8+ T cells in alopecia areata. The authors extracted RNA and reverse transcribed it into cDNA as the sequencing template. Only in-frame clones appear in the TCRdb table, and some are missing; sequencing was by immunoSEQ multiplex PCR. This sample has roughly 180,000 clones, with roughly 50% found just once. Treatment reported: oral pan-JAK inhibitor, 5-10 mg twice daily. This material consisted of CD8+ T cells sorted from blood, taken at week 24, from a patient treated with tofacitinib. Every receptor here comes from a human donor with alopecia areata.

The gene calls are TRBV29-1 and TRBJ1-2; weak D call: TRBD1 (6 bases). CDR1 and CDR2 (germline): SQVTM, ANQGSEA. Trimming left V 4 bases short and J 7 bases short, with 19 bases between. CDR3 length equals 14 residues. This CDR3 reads CSVGTGAESGGYTF. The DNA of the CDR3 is TGCAGCGTTGGAACGGGGGCAGAGTCGGGTGGCTACACCTTC.

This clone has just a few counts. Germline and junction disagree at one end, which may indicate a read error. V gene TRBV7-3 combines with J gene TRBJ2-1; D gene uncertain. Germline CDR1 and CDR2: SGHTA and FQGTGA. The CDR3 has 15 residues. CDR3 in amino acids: CASSQDDRGSDEQFF. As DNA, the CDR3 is TGCGCCAGCAGCCAAGATGACCGCGGAAGCGATGAGCAGTTCTTC.

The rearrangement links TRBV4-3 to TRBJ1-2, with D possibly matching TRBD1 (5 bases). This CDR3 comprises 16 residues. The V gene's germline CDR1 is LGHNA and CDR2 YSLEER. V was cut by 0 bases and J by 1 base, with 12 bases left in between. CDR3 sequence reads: CASSQDSTALNYGYTF. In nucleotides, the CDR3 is TGCGCCAGCAGCCAAGATTCGACAGCGCTTAACTATGGCTACACCTTC.

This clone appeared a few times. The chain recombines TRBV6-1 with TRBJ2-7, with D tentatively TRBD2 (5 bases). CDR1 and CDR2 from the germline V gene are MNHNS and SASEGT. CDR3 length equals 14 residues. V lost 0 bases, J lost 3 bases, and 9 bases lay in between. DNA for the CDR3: TGTGCCAGCAGTGAAGCAGACACTAGCTACGAGCAGTACTTC. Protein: CASSEADTSYEQYF.

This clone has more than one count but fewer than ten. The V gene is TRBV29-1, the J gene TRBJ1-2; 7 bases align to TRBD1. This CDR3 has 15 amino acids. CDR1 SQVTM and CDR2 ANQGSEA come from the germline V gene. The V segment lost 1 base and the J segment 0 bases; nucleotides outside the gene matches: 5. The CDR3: CSVEGQGLSNYGYTF. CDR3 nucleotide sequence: TGCAGCGTTGAAGGACAGGGATTATCTAACTATGGCTACACCTTC.

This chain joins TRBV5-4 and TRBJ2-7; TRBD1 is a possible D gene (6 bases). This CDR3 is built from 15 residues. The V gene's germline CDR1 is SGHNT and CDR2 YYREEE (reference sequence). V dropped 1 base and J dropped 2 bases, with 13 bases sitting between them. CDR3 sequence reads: CASSLSNGGPYEQYF. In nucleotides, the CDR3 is TGTGCCAGCAGCTTGAGCAATGGGGGCCCCTACGAGCAGTACTTC.

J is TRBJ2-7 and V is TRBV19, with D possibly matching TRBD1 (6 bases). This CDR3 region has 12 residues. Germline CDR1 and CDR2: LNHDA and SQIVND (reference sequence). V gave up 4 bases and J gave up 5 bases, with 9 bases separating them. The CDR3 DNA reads TGTGCCAGTAGTACCACAGGGAACGAGCAGTACTTC. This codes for CASSTTGNEQYF.

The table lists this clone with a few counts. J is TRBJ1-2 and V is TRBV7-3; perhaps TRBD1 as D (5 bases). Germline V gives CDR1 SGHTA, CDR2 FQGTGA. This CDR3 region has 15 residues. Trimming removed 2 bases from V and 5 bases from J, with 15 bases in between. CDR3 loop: CASSLYRKIEYGYTF. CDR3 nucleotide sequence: TGTGCCAGCAGCTTATACAGGAAAATCGAATATGGCTACACCTTC.

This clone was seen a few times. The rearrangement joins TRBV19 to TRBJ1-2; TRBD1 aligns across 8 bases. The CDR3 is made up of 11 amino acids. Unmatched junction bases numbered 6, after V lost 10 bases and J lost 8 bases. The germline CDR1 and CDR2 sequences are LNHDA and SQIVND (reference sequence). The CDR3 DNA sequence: TGTGCCACCCGGACAGGGTCCGGCTACACCTTC. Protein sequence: CATRTGSGYTF.

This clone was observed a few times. Here the CDR3 reads CASSPLTGTGQETQYF. DNA of the CDR3: TGTGCCAGCAGCCCTCTCACTGGGACTGGACAAGAGACCCAGTACTTC. V is TRBV7-2 and J is TRBJ2-5; maybe TRBD2 (6 bases). CDR1 and CDR2 (germline): SGHTA, FQGNSA. The CDR3 spans 16 residues. Trimming removed 5 bases from V and 2 bases from J, with 18 bases in between.

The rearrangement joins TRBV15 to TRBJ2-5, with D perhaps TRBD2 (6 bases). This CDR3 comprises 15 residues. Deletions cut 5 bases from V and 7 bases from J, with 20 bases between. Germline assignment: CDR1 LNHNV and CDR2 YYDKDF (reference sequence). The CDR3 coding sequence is TGTGCCACCAGCGGAGGGGACTCCGAAAGAGGGACCCAGTACTTC. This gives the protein CATSGGDSERGTQYF.

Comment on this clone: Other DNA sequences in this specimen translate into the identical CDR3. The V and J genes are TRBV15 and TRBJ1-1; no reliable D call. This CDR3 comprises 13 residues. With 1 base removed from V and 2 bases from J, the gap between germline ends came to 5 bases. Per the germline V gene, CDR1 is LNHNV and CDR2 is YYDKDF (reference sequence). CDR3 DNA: TGTGCCACCAGCAGAGGCAGAAACACTGAAGCTTTCTTT. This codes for CATSRGRNTEAFF. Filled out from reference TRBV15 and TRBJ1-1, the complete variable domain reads DAMVIQNPRYQVTQFGKPVTLSCSQTLNHNVMYWYQQKSSQAPKLLFHYYDKDFNNEADTPDNFQSRRPNTSFCFLDIRSPGLGDTAMYLCATSRGRNTEAFFGQGTRLTVV.

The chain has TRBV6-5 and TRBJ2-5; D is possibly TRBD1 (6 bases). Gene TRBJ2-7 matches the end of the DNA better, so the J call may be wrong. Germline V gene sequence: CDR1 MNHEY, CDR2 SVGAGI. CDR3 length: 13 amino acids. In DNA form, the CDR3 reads TGTGCCAGCAGTGCAGGGGCCTTCTACGAGCAGTACTTC. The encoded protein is CASSAGAFYEQYF.

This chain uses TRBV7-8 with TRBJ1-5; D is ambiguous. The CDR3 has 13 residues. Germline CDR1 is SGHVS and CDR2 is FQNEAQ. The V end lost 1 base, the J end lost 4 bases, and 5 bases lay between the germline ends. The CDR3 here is CASSLDGNQPQHF. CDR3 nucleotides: TGTGCCAGCAGCTTAGACGGTAATCAGCCCCAGCATTTT.

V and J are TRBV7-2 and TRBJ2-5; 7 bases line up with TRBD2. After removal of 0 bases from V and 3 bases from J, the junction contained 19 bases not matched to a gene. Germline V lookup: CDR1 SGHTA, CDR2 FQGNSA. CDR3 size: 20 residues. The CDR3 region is CASSLASLRNSGRIEETQYF. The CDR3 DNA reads TGTGCCAGCAGCTTAGCCTCCCTCCGGAATAGCGGGCGGATAGAAGAGACCCAGTACTTC.

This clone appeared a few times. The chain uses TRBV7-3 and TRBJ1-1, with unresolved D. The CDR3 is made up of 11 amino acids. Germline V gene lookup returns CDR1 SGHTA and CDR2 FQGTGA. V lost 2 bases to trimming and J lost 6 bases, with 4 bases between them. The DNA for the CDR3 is TGTGCCAGCAGCTTATACCCTGAAGCTTTCTTT. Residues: CASSLYPEAFF.

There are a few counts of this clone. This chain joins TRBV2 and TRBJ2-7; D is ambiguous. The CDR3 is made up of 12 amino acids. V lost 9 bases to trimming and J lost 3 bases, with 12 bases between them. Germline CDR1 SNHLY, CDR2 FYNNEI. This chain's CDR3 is CASTGPLYEQYF. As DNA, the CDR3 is TGTGCCAGTACCGGTCCACTCTACGAGCAGTACTTC.

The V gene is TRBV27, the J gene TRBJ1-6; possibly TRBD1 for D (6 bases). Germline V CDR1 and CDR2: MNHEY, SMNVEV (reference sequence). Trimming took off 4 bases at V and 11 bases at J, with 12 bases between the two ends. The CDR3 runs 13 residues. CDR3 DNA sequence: TGTGCCAGCAGTTCCGGGACAAAAACACCCCTCCACTTT. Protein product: CASSSGTKTPLHF.

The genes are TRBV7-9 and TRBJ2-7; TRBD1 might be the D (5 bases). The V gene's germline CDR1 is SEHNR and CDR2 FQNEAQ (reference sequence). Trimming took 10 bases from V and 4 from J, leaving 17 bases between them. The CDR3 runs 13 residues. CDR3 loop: CATSGISEYEQYF. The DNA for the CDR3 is TGTGCCACCTCAGGGATCTCGGAGTACGAGCAGTACTTC.

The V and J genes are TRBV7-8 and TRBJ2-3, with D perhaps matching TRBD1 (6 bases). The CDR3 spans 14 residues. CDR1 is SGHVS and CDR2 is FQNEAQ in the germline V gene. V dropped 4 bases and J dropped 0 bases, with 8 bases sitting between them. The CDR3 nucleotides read TGTGCCAGCAGCTACAGGGCTAGCACAGATACGCAGTATTTT. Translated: CASSYRASTDTQYF. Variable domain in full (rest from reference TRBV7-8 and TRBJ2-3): GAGVSQSPRYKVAKRGQDVALRCDPISGHVSLFWYQQALGQGPEFLTYFQNEAQLDKSGLPSDRFFAERPEGSVSTLKIQRTQQEDSAVYLCASSYRASTDTQYFGPGTRLTVL.

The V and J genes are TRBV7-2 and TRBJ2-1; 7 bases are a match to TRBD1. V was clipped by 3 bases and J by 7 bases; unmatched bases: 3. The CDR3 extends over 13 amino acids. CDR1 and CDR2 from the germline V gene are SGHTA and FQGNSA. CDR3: CASSFEQGNEQFF. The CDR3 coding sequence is TGTGCCAGCAGCTTCGAACAGGGGAATGAGCAGTTCTTC.